This T cell receptor (beta chain) was sequenced for a study of graft-versus-host responses after intestinal transplantation. Data came from immunoSEQ multiplex PCR; TCRdb stores just in-frame clones and leaves some out. The profile covers more than 12,000 clones, with 25% to 35% appearing a single time and roughly 4% taken by the ten largest. By share, this clone counts as large (0.1 to 1%). Germline V gene lookup returns CDR1 SGHRS and CDR2 YFSETQ. This CDR3 region has 16 residues. V lost 4 bases to trimming and J lost 0 bases; unmatched junction nucleotides: 5. The chain uses TRBV5-1 and TRBJ2-3; 10 bases fit TRBD2. The material was alloreactive CD4+ T cells from a mixed lymphocyte reaction culture, obtained before intestinal transplant. As to subset: CFSE-low proliferating T cells sorted from roughly six-day pre-transplant mixed lymphocyte reaction (GvH or HvG direction). This clonotype was sampled from a human patient who received an intestinal transplant. Here the CDR3 reads CASSESGRASTDTQYF. The DNA for the CDR3 is TGCGCCAGCAGCGAAAGCGGGAGGGCCAGCACAGATACGCAGTATTTT.